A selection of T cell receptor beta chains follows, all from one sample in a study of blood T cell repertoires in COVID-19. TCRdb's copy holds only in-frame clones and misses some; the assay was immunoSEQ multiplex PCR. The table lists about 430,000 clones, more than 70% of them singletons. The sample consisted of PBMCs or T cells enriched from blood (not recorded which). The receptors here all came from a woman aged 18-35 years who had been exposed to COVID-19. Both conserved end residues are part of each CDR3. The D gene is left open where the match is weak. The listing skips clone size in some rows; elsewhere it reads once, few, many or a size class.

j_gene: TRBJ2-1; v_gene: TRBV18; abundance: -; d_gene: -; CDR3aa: CASSPFQGGSSSYNEQFF; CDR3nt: TGTGCCAGCTCACCTTTCCAGGGTGGGTCGAGCTCCTACAATGAGCAGTTCTTC
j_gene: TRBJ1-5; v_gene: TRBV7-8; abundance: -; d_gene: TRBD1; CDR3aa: CASSLSGQGNQPQHF; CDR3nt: TGTGCCAGCAGCTTATCGGGACAGGGTAATCAGCCCCAGCATTTT
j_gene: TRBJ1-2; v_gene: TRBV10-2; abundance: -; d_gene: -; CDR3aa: CATHRDGYTF; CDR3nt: TGCGCCACACACAGGGATGGCTACACCTTC
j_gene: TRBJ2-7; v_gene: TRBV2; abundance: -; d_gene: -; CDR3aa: CASSEQAGYEQYF; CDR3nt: TGTGCCAGCAGCGAACAGGCCGGCTACGAGCAGTACTTC
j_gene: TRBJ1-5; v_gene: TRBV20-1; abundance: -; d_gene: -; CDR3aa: CSALNSGAQHF; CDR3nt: TGCAGTGCTCTAAACAGCGGGGCCCAGCATTTT
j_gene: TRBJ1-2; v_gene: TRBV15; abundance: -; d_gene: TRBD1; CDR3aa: CATSRAYDRGNYGYTF; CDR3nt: TGTGCCACCAGCAGAGCGTATGACAGGGGGAACTATGGCTACACCTTC
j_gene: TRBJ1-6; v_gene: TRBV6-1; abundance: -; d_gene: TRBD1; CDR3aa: CASSDRDRGHSPLHF; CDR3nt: TGTGCCAGCAGTGATCGGGACAGGGGGCATTCACCCCTCCACTTT
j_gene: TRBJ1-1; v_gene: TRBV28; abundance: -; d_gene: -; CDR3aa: CASIRGTEAFF; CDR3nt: TGTGCCAGCATTAGGGGCACTGAAGCTTTCTTT
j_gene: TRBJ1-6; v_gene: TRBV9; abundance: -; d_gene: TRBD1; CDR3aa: CASSETGANSPLHF; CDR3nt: TGTGCCAGCAGCGAAACAGGGGCCAATTCACCCCTCCACTTT
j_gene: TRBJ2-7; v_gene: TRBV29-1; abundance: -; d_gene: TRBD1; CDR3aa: CSVEGQGNEQYF; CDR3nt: TGCAGCGTTGAGGGACAGGGAAACGAGCAGTACTTC
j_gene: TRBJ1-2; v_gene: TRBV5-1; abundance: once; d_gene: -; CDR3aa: CASSLSQAYGYTF; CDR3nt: TGCGCCAGCAGCTTGTCACAGGCCTATGGCTACACCTTC
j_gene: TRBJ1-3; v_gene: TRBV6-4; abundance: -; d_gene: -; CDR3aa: CASSDGGAPSSGNTIYF; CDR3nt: TGTGCCAGCAGTGACGGGGGGGCTCCCAGCTCTGGAAACACCATATATTTT
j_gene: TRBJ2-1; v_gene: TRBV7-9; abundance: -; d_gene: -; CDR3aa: CASSLTGVRWNEQFF; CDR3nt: TGTGCCAGCAGCTTAACTGGAGTGAGGTGGAATGAGCAGTTCTTC
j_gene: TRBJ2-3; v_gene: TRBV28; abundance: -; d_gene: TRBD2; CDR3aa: CATSWGLAGGPLTDTQYF; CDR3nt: TGTGCCACCTCATGGGGGCTAGCGGGGGGACCACTCACAGATACGCAGTATTTT
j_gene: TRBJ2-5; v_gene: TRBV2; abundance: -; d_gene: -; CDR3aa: CASNGGGQETQYF; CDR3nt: TGTGCCAGCAACGGAGGAGGCCAAGAGACCCAGTACTTC
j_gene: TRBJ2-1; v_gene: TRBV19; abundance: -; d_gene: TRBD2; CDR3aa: CASSLVSAGGPRNEQFF; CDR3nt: TGTGCCAGTAGTCTTGTATCGGCGGGGGGGCCCCGAAATGAGCAGTTCTTC
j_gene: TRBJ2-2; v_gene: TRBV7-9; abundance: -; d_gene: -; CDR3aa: CASSSQGGNTGELFF; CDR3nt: TGTGCCAGCAGCTCCCAGGGGGGCAACACCGGGGAGCTGTTTTTT
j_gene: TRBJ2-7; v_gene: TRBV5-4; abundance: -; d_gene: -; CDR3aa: CASSLETGDYEQYF; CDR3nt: TGTGCCAGCAGCTTGGAAACGGGAGACTACGAGCAGTACTTC
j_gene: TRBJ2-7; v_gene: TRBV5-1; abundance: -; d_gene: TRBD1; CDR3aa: CASSHVGTGNYEQYF; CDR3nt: TGCGCCAGCAGCCACGTGGGGACAGGGAACTACGAGCAGTACTTC
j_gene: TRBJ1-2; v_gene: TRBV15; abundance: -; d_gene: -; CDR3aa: CATSRDLGDRYTF; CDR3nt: TGTGCCACCAGCAGAGATCTAGGGGATCGCTACACCTTC
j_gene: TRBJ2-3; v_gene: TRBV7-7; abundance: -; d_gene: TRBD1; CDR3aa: CASSQTGSSTDTQYF; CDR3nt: TGTGCTAGCAGCCAGACAGGGTCTAGCACAGATACGCAGTATTTT
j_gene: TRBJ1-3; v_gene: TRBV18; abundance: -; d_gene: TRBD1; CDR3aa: CASSPDRVSGNTIYF; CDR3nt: TGTGCCAGCTCACCGGACAGGGTCTCTGGAAACACCATATATTTT
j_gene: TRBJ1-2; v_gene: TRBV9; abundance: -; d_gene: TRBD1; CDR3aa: CASSGGTGGGRGYTF; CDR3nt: TGTGCCAGCAGCGGCGGGACAGGGGGAGGGAGGGGCTACACCTTC
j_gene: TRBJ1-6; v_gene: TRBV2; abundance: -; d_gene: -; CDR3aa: CASSDFLSPLHF; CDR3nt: TGTGCCAGCAGTGATTTTCTATCACCCCTCCACTTT
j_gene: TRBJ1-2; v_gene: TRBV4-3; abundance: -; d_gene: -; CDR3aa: CASSQGGAYYGYTF; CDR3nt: TGCGCCAGCAGCCAAGGGGGCGCTTACTATGGCTACACCTTC
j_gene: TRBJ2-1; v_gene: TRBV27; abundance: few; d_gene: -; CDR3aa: CASSQYRGGDDEQFF; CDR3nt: TGTGCCAGCAGTCAATACAGAGGCGGGGACGATGAGCAGTTCTTC
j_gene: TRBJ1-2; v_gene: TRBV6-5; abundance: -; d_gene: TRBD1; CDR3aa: CASSYGTVDYGYTF; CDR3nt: TGTGCCAGCAGTTACGGGACAGTCGACTATGGCTACACCTTC
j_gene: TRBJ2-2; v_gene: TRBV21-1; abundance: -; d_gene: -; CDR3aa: CASSTTGAGRELFF; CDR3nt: TGTGCCAGCAGCACGACAGGGGCGGGTCGGGAGCTGTTTTTT
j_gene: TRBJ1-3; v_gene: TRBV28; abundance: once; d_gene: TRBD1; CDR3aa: CASSGSQGSTSGNTIYF; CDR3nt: TGTGCCAGCAGTGGGTCACAGGGGAGTACGTCTGGAAACACCATATATTTT
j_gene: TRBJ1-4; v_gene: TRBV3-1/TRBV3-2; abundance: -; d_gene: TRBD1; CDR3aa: CASSQGQGSHNEKLFF; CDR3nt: TGTGCCAGCAGCCAAGGACAGGGGTCCCATAATGAAAAACTGTTTTTT
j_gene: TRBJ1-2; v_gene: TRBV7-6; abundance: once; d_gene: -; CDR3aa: CASSLSGQYDGYTF; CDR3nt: TGTGCCAGCAGCTTAAGTGGACAGTACGATGGCTACACCTTC
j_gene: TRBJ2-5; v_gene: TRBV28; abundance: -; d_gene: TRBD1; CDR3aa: CASSSTPGTALQYF; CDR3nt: TGTGCCAGCAGTTCAACCCCCGGGACAGCTCTCCAGTACTTC
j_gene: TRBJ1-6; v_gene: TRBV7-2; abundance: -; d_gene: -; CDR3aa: CASSGAGILNSPLHF; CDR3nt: TGTGCCAGCAGCGGGGCAGGGATACTTAATTCACCCCTCCACTTT
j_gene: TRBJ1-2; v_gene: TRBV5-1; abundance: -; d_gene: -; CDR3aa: CASSSAGRDYGYTF; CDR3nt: TGCGCCAGCAGCTCCGCGGGACGCGACTATGGCTACACCTTC
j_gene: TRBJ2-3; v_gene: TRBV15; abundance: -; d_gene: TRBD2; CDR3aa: CATSRDGVGRFDTQYF; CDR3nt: TGTGCCACCAGCAGAGATGGTGTCGGGAGGTTTGATACGCAGTATTTT
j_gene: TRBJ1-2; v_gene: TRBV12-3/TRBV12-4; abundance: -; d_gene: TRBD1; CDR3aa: CASSQTGWYGYTF; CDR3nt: TGTGCCAGCAGTCAGACAGGGTGGTATGGCTACACCTTC
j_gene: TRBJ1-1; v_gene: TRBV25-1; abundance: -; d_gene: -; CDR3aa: CASSGLGQGNTEAFF; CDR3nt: TGTGCCAGCAGTGGCTTGGGGCAGGGGAACACTGAAGCTTTCTTT
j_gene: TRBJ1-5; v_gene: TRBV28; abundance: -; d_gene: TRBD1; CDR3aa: CASSFTGGHQPQHF; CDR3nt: TGTGCCAGCAGTTTCACAGGGGGCCATCAGCCCCAGCATTTT
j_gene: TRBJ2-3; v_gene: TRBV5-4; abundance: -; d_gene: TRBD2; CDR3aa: CASSLGLAGPTDTQYF; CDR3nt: TGTGCCAGCAGCCTCGGACTAGCGGGCCCCACAGATACGCAGTATTTT
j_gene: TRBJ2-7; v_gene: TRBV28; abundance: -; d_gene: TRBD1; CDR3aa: CASSFWDRGFYEQYF; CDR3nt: TGTGCCAGCAGTTTTTGGGACAGGGGCTTCTACGAGCAGTACTTC
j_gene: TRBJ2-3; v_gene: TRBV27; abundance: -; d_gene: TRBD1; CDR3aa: CASSLIAWDRVIVDTQYF; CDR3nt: TGTGCCAGCAGTCTGATTGCCTGGGACAGGGTTATTGTAGATACGCAGTATTTT
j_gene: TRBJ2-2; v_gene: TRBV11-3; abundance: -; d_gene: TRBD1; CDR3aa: CASSRSQGAYTGELFF; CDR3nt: TGTGCCAGCAGCCGAAGTCAGGGGGCCTACACCGGGGAGCTGTTTTTT
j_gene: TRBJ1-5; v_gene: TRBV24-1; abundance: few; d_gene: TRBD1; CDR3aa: CATSDRGPGNQPQHF; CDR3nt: TGTGCCACCAGCGATAGGGGGCCGGGCAATCAGCCCCAGCATTTT
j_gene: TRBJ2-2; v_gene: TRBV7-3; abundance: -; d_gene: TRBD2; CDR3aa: CASSLMTSMTGELFF; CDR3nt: TGTGCCAGCAGCTTAATGACTAGCATGACCGGGGAGCTGTTTTTT
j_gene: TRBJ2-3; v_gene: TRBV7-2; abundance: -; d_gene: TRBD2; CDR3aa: CASLRGSGGATDTQYF; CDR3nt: TGTGCCAGCTTAAGAGGCAGCGGGGGGGCCACAGATACGCAGTATTTT
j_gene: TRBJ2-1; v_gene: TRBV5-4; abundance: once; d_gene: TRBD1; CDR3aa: CASSSRRDRVGNEQFF; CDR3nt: TGTGCCAGCAGCTCAAGGCGGGACAGGGTCGGCAATGAGCAGTTCTTC
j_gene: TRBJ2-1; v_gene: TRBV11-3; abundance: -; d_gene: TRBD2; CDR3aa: CASSSIAGGNNEQFF; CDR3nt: TGTGCCAGCAGCTCAATAGCGGGAGGAAACAATGAGCAGTTCTTC
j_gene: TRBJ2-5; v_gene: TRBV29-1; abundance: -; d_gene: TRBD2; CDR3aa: CSVEGLAGGKTQYF; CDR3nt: TGCAGCGTTGAGGGTCTAGCGGGGGGAAAGACCCAGTACTTC
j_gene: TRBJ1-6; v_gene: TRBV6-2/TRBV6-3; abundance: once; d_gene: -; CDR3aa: CASSTPQRADSPLHF; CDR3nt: TGTGCCAGCAGTACCCCCCAGAGGGCGGATTCACCCCTCCACTTT
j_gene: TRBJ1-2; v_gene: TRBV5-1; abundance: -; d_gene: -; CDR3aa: CASSLDPVGYGYTF; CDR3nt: TGCGCCAGCAGCTTGGATCCAGTCGGGTATGGCTACACCTTC
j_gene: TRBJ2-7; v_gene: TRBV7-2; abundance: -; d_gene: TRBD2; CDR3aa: CASSLGGTSGSKQYF; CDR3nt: TGTGCCAGCAGCTTAGGGGGGACTAGCGGGAGCAAGCAGTACTTC
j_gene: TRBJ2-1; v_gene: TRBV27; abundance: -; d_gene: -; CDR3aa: CASSLGGLHNEQFF; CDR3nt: TGTGCCAGCAGTTTGGGGGGGCTTCATAATGAGCAGTTCTTC
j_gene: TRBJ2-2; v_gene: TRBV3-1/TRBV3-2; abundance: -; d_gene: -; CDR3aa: CASMEGSGELFF; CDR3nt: TGTGCCAGCATGGAGGGCTCCGGGGAGCTGTTTTTT
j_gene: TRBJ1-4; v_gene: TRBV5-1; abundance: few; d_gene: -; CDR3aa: CASSPITTNEKLFF; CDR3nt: TGCGCCAGCAGCCCTATTACAACTAATGAAAAACTGTTTTTT
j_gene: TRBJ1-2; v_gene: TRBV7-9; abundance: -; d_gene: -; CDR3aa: CASSFTGDYGYTF; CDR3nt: TGTGCCAGCAGCTTTACCGGGGACTATGGCTACACCTTC
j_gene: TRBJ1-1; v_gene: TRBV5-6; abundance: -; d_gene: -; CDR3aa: CASSLAPGTEAFF; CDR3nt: TGTGCCAGCAGCTTGGCACCGGGCACTGAAGCTTTCTTT
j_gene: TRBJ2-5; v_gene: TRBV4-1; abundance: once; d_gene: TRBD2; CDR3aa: CASSEIAGGQETQYF; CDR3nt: TGCGCCAGCAGCGAAATAGCGGGGGGGCAAGAGACCCAGTACTTC
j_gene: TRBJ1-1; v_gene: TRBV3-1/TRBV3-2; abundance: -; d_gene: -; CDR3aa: CASSLRGGTEAFF; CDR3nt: TGTGCCAGCAGCCTCAGGGGTGGGACTGAAGCTTTCTTT
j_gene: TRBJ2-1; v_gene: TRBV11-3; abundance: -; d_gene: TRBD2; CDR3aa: CASSSLAIEGNEQFF; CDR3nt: TGTGCCAGCAGCTCACTAGCGATCGAGGGCAATGAGCAGTTCTTC
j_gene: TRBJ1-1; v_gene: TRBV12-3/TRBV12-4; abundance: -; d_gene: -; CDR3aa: CASTQGRAEAFF; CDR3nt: TGTGCCAGCACTCAGGGGCGCGCTGAAGCTTTCTTT